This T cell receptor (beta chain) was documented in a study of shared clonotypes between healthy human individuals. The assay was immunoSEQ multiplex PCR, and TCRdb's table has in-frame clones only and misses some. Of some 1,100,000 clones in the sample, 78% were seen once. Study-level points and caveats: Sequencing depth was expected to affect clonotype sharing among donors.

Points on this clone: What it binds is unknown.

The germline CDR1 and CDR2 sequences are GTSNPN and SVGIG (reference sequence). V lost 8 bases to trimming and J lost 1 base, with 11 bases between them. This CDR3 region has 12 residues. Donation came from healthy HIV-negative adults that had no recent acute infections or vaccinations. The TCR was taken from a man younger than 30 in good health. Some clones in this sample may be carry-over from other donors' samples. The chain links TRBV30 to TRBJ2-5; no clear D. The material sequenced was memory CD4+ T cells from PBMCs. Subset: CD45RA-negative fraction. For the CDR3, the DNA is TGTGCCGCTGCAAGTTTCCAAGAGACCCAGTACTTC. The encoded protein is CAAASFQETQYF.